This T cell receptor (beta chain) was captured in a study of OX40 agonist ivuxolimab in advanced cancers. With baseline, cycle 4 day 1, and cycle 7 day 1 as timepoints, blood was sampled. Trimming took 6 bases from V and 0 from J; bases not matched to a gene: 1. The CDR3 sequence is 14 residues long. CDR1 is SNHLY, CDR2 FYNNEI, per germline. This clone was counted many times. This table comes from immunoSEQ multiplex PCR, and its TCRdb copy is limited to in-frame clones, with some not included. The sample yields about 77,000 clones, roughly 80% seen once. The sequence derives from an adult with an advanced solid tumor such as melanoma, head and neck, liver or kidney cancer. The sequenced sample was CD4+ or CD8+ T cells sorted from blood, obtained in a trial of the OX40 agonist ivuxolimab. The V call is TRBV2, the J call TRBJ2-7, with 11 bases fitting TRBD2. Here the CDR3 reads CASRGLAASYEQYF. The CDR3 coding sequence is TGTGCCAGCAGGGGACTAGCGGCCTCCTACGAGCAGTACTTC.